The 10 T cell receptor beta chains listed next were all sequenced from one sample in a study of PD-1 blockade in classical Hodgkin lymphoma. Only in-frame clones appear in the TCRdb table, and some are missing; sequencing was by immunoSEQ multiplex PCR. Of under 25,000 clones in the sample, 81% were seen once. Time point reported: cycle 4 day 1 (C4D1), after around six weeks of nivolumab. Each and every patient relapsed after autologous stem cell transplantation, and patients got differing brentuximab vedotin exposure. The sample consisted of peripheral blood mononuclear cells (PBMCs), taken before the fourth cycle of nivolumab. The receptors originated from a human donor with classical Hodgkin lymphoma.

The chain is built from TRBV6-5 and TRBJ2-2, with D unresolved. V dropped 1 base and J dropped 1 base, with 7 bases sitting between them. The CDR3 runs 15 residues. Looked up from germline, CDR1 is MNHEY and CDR2 is SVGAGI. CDR3 nucleotides: TGTGCCAGCAGTTACTTCTCCCAGAACACCGGGGAGCTGTTTTTT. Translation: CASSYFSQNTGELFF.

The table lists this clone with a few counts. This rearrangement joins TRBV2 to TRBJ2-5; D might be TRBD2 (7 bases). This CDR3 contains 13 residues. Deletions cut 8 bases from V and 2 bases from J, with 12 bases between. Germline V gene lookup returns CDR1 SNHLY and CDR2 FYNNEI. This CDR3 is CASGGARQETQYF. CDR3 sequence (DNA): TGTGCCAGCGGGGGGGCTAGACAAGAGACCCAGTACTTC.

This clone was detected only once. V and J are TRBV4-2 and TRBJ2-7, with 9 bases fitting TRBD2. The germline V gene has CDR1 LGHNA and CDR2 YNFKEQ. This CDR3 region has 19 residues. The V segment lost 4 bases and the J segment 2 bases; nucleotides outside the gene matches: 18. Written as DNA, the CDR3 is TGTGCCAGCAGCCTTGATCACGGACTAGCGATTTGGCTGGCCTACGAGCAGTACTTC. Translating gives CASSLDHGLAIWLAYEQYF.

V gene TRBV29-1 combines with J gene TRBJ2-1; TRBD2 matches 13 bases. V lost 1 base to trimming and J lost 9 bases; unmatched junction nucleotides: 9. This CDR3 contains 16 residues. Per germline, CDR1 SQVTM and CDR2 ANQGSEA. This CDR3 reads CSVEGLLAGGPSEQFF. The CDR3 DNA reads as TGCAGCGTTGAAGGTCTACTAGCGGGGGGGCCTAGTGAGCAGTTCTTC.

The rearrangement links TRBV5-1 to TRBJ1-3; maybe TRBD1 (5 bases). Per the germline V gene, CDR1 is SGHRS and CDR2 is YFSETQ. V lost 3 bases to trimming and J lost 4 bases, with 20 bases between them. This CDR3 is 17 amino acids long. This CDR3 reads CASSSFTGPNGGNTIYF. DNA for the CDR3: TGCGCCAGCAGCTCCTTCACAGGTCCCAACGGAGGAAACACCATATATTTT.

The V gene is TRBV28, the J gene TRBJ2-7, with 8 bases matching TRBD1. This CDR3 has 14 residues. The junction had 15 bases not matched to a gene; V was cut back by 5 bases and J by 12 bases. Germline V gene sequence: CDR1 MDHEN, CDR2 SYDVKM. The CDR3 nucleotides read TGTGCCAGCAGTCTCCAAGACAGGGGATTAAGCGGGTACTTC. Translation: CASSLQDRGLSGYF. The full variable domain, its missing parts supplied by reference TRBV28 and TRBJ2-7, is DVKVTQSSRYLVKRTGEKVFLECVQDMDHENMFWYRQDPGLGLRLIYFSYDVKMKEKGDIPEGYSVSREKKERFSLILESASTNQTSMYLCASSLQDRGLSGYFGPGTRLTVT.

The chain uses TRBV30 and TRBJ1-6; D remains unclear. V lost 3 bases to trimming and J lost 8 bases, with 14 bases between them. From germline, CDR1 is GTSNPN and CDR2 SVGIG (reference sequence). The CDR3 extends over 14 amino acids. The CDR3: CAWREGVLHSPLHF. CDR3 nucleotide sequence: TGTGCCTGGAGGGAGGGTGTTTTGCATTCACCCCTCCACTTT.

The CDR3: CASSPGAGNEQFF. In DNA, the CDR3 is TGTGCCAGCTCACCAGGGGCTGGCAATGAGCAGTTCTTC. The chain recombines TRBV18 with TRBJ2-1; maybe TRBD1 (5 bases). CDR3 length equals 13 residues. The germline V gene has CDR1 KGHSH and CDR2 LQKENI. The ends were cut back, 2 bases at V and 6 bases at J, with 8 bases in the middle.

The chain employs TRBV11-2 and TRBJ2-3, with unresolved D. The CDR3 covers 15 residues. In germline, CDR1 is SGHAT, CDR2 FQNNGV. With 1 base removed from V and 1 base from J, the gap between germline ends came to 9 bases. The CDR3 nucleotides are TGTGCCAGCAGCTTAGGCAACTGGGGCACAGATACGCAGTATTTT. Translating gives CASSLGNWGTDTQYF.

The genes are TRBV5-1 and TRBJ2-1; the D gene is possibly TRBD1 (6 bases). The V end was cut by 7 bases, the J end by 9 bases, with 14 bases between. Germline V lookup: CDR1 SGHRS, CDR2 YFSETQ. This CDR3 comprises 12 residues. The CDR3 nucleotides read TGCGCCAGCTCTGACAGGAACAGTGAGCAGTTCTTC. The encoded protein is CASSDRNSEQFF.